Given below is one T cell receptor (beta chain) in context. Its target is not known. Preparation of the TCRbeta library involved a method that used unique molecular identifiers. TCRdb ran MiXCR on the PCR reads and lists one entry per CDR3 protein. Here the sample spans roughly 74,000 distinct CDR3 sequences, around 18% being singletons. The data were obtained in a study of T-cell reconstitution after alpha-beta-depleted transplantation in children. Findings and limits, study-wide: Newly produced T cells mostly provided counts and TCRbeta diversity after one year, as hyperexpanded clones declined. There were some patients whose high TCRbeta diversity at day 60 came from surviving recipient T cells and thymic progenitors. As was reported, about two months after transplant, alpha-beta T cells came from several hundred expanded graft clones.

The CDR3 extends over 15 amino acids. Germline trimming cut 4 bases from V and 3 bases from J; bases unmatched to any gene: 1. The germline gives CDR1 LGHDT, CDR2 YNNKEL (reference sequence). The V gene is TRBV3-1, the J gene TRBJ2-2, with 11 positions matching TRBD2. Sequenced here: PBMCs, mostly from graft donor cells, sampled 360 days after TCRalphabeta/CD19-depleted stem cell transplant. The sequence was obtained from a male patient between 2 and 10 years old who had a stem cell transplant for acute lymphoblastic leukemia, so the T cells may come from the graft donor. CDR3 sequence reads: CASSPGLADTGELFF. CDR3 coding DNA: TGTGCCAGCAGCCCGGGACTAGCGGACACCGGGGAGCTGTTTTTT.